The entry below describes one T cell receptor beta chain. Its antigen is not identified. The data are from a study of a mutant IDH1 vaccine in newly diagnosed glioma. At the level of the study: Patients underwent eight vaccinations, which took place in weeks 1, 3, 5, 7, 11, 15, 19 and 23.

The table came from immunoSEQ multiplex PCR; TCRdb's copy has only in-frame clones and leaves some out. Of about 66,000 clones listed, 84% were seen once; the top ten hold approximately 9.5%. The time point denotes: week 11, during vaccination. It was 300 ug of mutant IDH1 20-mer peptide that made up each vaccine dose, given with topical imiquimod. The sequences come from PBMCs, collected from a glioma patient whose treatment included an IDH1 peptide vaccine. This TCR was sampled from a woman between 45 and 65 years old with glioma.

This chain's CDR3 is CSVDDGTGSYEQYF. In DNA, the CDR3 is TGCAGCGTTGACGACGGGACAGGCTCCTACGAGCAGTACTTC. The chain joins TRBV29-1 to TRBJ2-7; TRBD1 matches 8 bases. This CDR3 is built from 14 residues. J was trimmed by 0 bases and V by 3 bases; bases with no gene match: 4. Germline CDR1 reads SQVTM; CDR2 reads ANQGSEA.